One sample yielded the 20 T cell receptor beta chains listed below, sequenced in a study of shared clonotypes between healthy human individuals. Libraries were prepared by immunoSEQ multiplex PCR; TCRdb keeps only in-frame clonotypes and omits some of them. The sample lists approximately 2,000,000 clones, just under 95% occurring once. The specimen sequenced was naive CD4+ T cells from PBMCs. Indicated subset: CD45RA+ positively selected. Receptor source: a man in his late teens or twenties in good health. Some clones in this sample may be carry-over from other donors' samples.

The gene calls are TRBV15 and TRBJ2-7; weak D call: TRBD2 (6 bases). Germline CDR1 and CDR2: LNHNV and YYDKDF (reference sequence). This CDR3 has 13 amino acids. V was pared by 0 bases and J by 6 bases, with 9 bases between. CDR3 sequence (DNA): TGTGCCACCAGCAGAGACCCGGGGGTCGAGCAGTACTTC. It codes for CATSRDPGVEQYF.

On this clone itself: Within the sample, other DNA sequences also encode this same CDR3. The DNA for the CDR3 is TGTGCCAGCAGCCCTCCGGGCAGGCCTGAAGCTTTCTTT. Translated, it gives CASSPPGRPEAFF. The V and J genes are TRBV6-5 and TRBJ1-1; D gene uncertain. The V gene lost 6 bases and the J gene lost 6 bases, with 14 bases spanning the gap. Germline CDR1 MNHEY, CDR2 SVGAGI. The CDR3 contains 13 residues.

The table lists this clone with a count of one. The chain combines TRBV15 with TRBJ1-2; TRBD1 matches 8 bases. The CDR3 loop spans 14 amino acids. With 0 bases clipped from V and 4 bases from J, the junction kept 1 base outside the gene matches. Germline V gene data show CDR1 as LNHNV and CDR2 as YYDKDF (reference sequence). CDR3 in amino acids: CATSRDQGAYGYTF. The CDR3 DNA follows: TGTGCCACCAGCAGAGATCAGGGGGCCTATGGCTACACCTTC.

For this clone: Other DNA sequences in the sample encode the same CDR3. J is TRBJ2-7 and V is TRBV19; D not certain. Germline loops: CDR1 LNHDA, CDR2 SQIVND (reference sequence). CDR3 size: 15 residues. V shed 3 bases and J shed 1 base, with 13 bases lying between them. In DNA, the CDR3 is TGTGCCAGTAGTATTAGTTCTGGCAGGTCCTACGAGCAGTACTTC. It codes for CASSISSGRSYEQYF.

This clone turned up a few times. The V call is TRBV11-2, the J call TRBJ1-1; tentatively, D is TRBD1 (6 bases). Looked up from germline, CDR1 is SGHAT and CDR2 is FQNNGV. V lost 5 bases, J lost 1 base, and 11 bases lay in between. The CDR3 contains 14 residues. DNA of the CDR3: TGTGCCAGCAGCGTGGGACACAAGAACACTGAAGCTTTCTTT. As protein: CASSVGHKNTEAFF.

The chain recombines TRBV11-2 with TRBJ2-3, with 12 bases lining up with TRBD2. The CDR3 consists of 16 residues. The junction had 2 bases not matched to a gene; V was cut back by 2 bases and J by 2 bases. Germline CDR1 reads SGHAT; CDR2 reads FQNNGV. DNA of the CDR3: TGTGCCAGCAGCTTACTAGCGGGAGGGAACACAGATACGCAGTATTTT. This translates into CASSLLAGGNTDTQYF. The full variable domain, with the rest looked up from reference TRBV11-2 and TRBJ2-3, is EAGVAQSPRYKIIEKRQSVAFWCNPISGHATLYWYQQILGQGPKLLIQFQNNGVVDDSQLPKDRFSAERLKGVDSTLKIQPAKLEDSAVYLCASSLLAGGNTDTQYFGPGTRLTVL.

CDR3 sequence: CAWSGQVGEKLFF. In nucleotides, the CDR3 is TGTGCCTGGAGTGGACAAGTAGGTGAAAAACTGTTTTTT. The chain joins TRBV30 to TRBJ1-4, with unresolved D. Trimming pared 1 base from V and 7 bases from J, leaving 10 bases between. The germline V gene has CDR1 GTSNPN and CDR2 SVGIG (reference sequence). The CDR3 is 13 amino acids.

Note on this clone: Other DNA sequences of this sample code for an identical CDR3. This sequence joins TRBV5-1 and TRBJ2-1; D remains ambiguous. V shed 1 base and J shed 0 bases, with 8 bases lying between them. Germline V gene sequence: CDR1 SGHRS, CDR2 YFSETQ. The CDR3 length is 15 residues. For the CDR3, the DNA is TGCGCCAGCAGCTTGTTGGATAGCTCCTACAATGAGCAGTTCTTC. This encodes CASSLLDSSYNEQFF.

This clone was counted once. This chain links TRBV9 with TRBJ2-2; TRBD2 matches at 7 bases. Germline CDR1 SGDLS, CDR2 YYNGEE. CDR3 size: 17 residues. V dropped 4 bases and J dropped 2; count of bases not matched to a gene: 11. The CDR3 nucleotides are TGTGCCAGCAGCAAATCCCCGAGCGGGGTCAACACCGGGGAGCTGTTTTTT. This translates into CASSKSPSGVNTGELFF.

V gene TRBV19 combines with J gene TRBJ1-2, with D uncertain. From germline, CDR1 is LNHDA and CDR2 SQIVND (reference sequence). Trimming removed 8 bases at V and 4 bases at J, with 11 bases between. The CDR3 has 12 residues. This CDR3 is CASGERSYGYTF. The CDR3 nucleotides read TGTGCCAGTGGGGAACGGAGCTATGGCTACACCTTC.

This clone has just one count. The chain uses TRBV7-2 and TRBJ2-5, with D tentatively TRBD1 (6 bases). The V end was cut by 2 bases, the J end by 2 bases, with 15 bases between. Germline V gives CDR1 SGHTA, CDR2 FQGNSA. This CDR3 has 16 residues. DNA for the CDR3: TGTGCCAGCAGCTTAAGTCTTGGACAGCTTCAAGAGACCCAGTACTTC. Translated, it gives CASSLSLGQLQETQYF. Using reference TRBV7-2 and TRBJ2-5 for the parts outside the CDR3, the full variable domain is GAGVSQSPSNKVTEKGKDVELRCDPISGHTALYWYRQSLGQGLEFLIYFQGNSAPDKSGLPSDRFSAERTGGSVSTLTIQRTQQEDSAVYLCASSLSLGQLQETQYFGPGTRLLVL.

The V call is TRBV29-1, the J call TRBJ1-2; D not resolved. V lost 6 bases and J lost 4, with 15 bases in between. Germline CDR1 reads SQVTM; CDR2 reads ANQGSEA. The length of the CDR3 is 13 residues. The CDR3 nucleotides are TGCAGCGTGGCGGGCCAGGCCTCCTATGGCTACACCTTC. Protein sequence: CSVAGQASYGYTF.

The J gene is TRBJ2-7, the V gene TRBV19, with 9 nucleotides matching TRBD1. Germline V gene data show CDR1 as LNHDA and CDR2 as SQIVND (reference sequence). J lost 7 bases, V lost 3 bases, and 4 bases had no gene match. The CDR3 has 13 amino acids. CDR3 nucleotides: TGTGCCAGTAGTATCCAGACAGGGGGGGAGCAGTACTTC. Amino acid sequence: CASSIQTGGEQYF.

The rearrangement links TRBV14 to TRBJ2-7, with a possible D match to TRBD2 (5 bases). The CDR3 has 12 residues. V lost 3 bases to trimming and J lost 3 bases, with 6 bases between them. From germline, CDR1 is SGHDN and CDR2 FVKESK. Here the CDR3 DNA reads TGTGCCAGCAGCCAGACTATCTACGAGCAGTACTTC. Translating gives CASSQTIYEQYF.

The rearrangement joins TRBV7-2 to TRBJ1-1, with D possibly matching TRBD1 (6 bases). The CDR3 covers 15 residues. V was cut by 1 base and J by 7 bases, with 16 bases left in between. Per the germline V gene, CDR1 is SGHTA and CDR2 is FQGNSA. In DNA, the CDR3 is TGTGCCAGCAGCTTAGATACAGGGCGCGTTAATGAAGCTTTCTTT. It encodes CASSLDTGRVNEAFF.

The chain joins TRBV4-1 to TRBJ2-2; weak D call: TRBD2 (6 bases). The germline V gene has CDR1 MGHRA and CDR2 YSYEKL. V lost 4 bases, J lost 1 base, and 28 bases lay in between. The CDR3 runs 21 residues. The CDR3 DNA reads TGCGCCAGCAGCCGGCCTGGGTCGGGGGAGTCGGGCCTGAAGAACACCGGGGAGCTGTTTTTT. Protein product: CASSRPGSGESGLKNTGELFF.

The chain couples TRBV5-1 to TRBJ1-2; TRBD1 agrees at 9 bases. The CDR3 consists of 14 residues. CDR1 is SGHRS, CDR2 YFSETQ, per germline. V shed 2 bases, J shed 5 bases, and the junction held 4 bases outside the gene matches. The CDR3 nucleotides are TGCGCCAGCAGCTTTACCGGGACAGGGTATGGCTACACCTTC. Its translation is CASSFTGTGYGYTF.

In DNA form, the CDR3 reads TGTGCCAGCAGCTTATGGGACGCAGGACATGAAAAACTGTTTTTT. Its protein product is CASSLWDAGHEKLFF. The chain uses TRBV5-6 and TRBJ1-4; maybe TRBD1 (5 bases). Looked up from germline, CDR1 is SGHDT and CDR2 is YYEEEE. V lost 2 bases to trimming and J lost 6 bases, with 14 bases between them. The length of the CDR3 is 15 residues.

The chain recombines TRBV7-2 with TRBJ2-3; 11 bases are a match to TRBD2. V shed 4 bases, J shed 3 bases, and the junction held 6 bases outside the gene matches. In germline, CDR1 is SGHTA, CDR2 FQGNSA. The CDR3 sequence is 16 residues long. CDR3 sequence reads: CASSSTSGSGTDTQYF. In DNA form, the CDR3 reads TGTGCCAGCAGCTCAACTAGCGGGAGTGGAACAGATACGCAGTATTTT. Full variable domain (outside the CDR3, taken from reference TRBV7-2 and TRBJ2-3): GAGVSQSPSNKVTEKGKDVELRCDPISGHTALYWYRQSLGQGLEFLIYFQGNSAPDKSGLPSDRFSAERTGGSVSTLTIQRTQQEDSAVYLCASSSTSGSGTDTQYFGPGTRLTVL.

Concerning this clone: Other DNA sequences in the sample encode the same CDR3. The chain links TRBV5-1 to TRBJ1-1, with D possibly matching TRBD1 (5 bases). CDR1 SGHRS and CDR2 YFSETQ come from the germline V gene. The CDR3 runs to 14 residues. Trimming shortened V by 2 bases and J by 2 bases, and 10 bases separated the two germline ends. CDR3 in amino acids: CASSFSRVNTEAFF. Here the CDR3 DNA reads TGCGCCAGCAGCTTCTCCAGGGTAAACACTGAAGCTTTCTTT.